Listed below are T cell receptor beta chains from one sample, sequenced in a study of cytomegalovirus exposure and HLA in healthy donors. Sequencing used immunoSEQ multiplex PCR; TCRdb keeps in-frame clones, though not all of them. The sample has about 130,000 clones, just under 90% seen once. The material sequenced was PBMCs. The source is a woman aged 25 to 39 in good health and CMV-seropositive. The CDR3 runs from the conserved cysteine through the conserved F or W. Fields, in order: CDR3 length, J gene, V gene, D gene, clone size, CDR3 protein, CDR3 DNA. The D gene is left open where the match is weak. Clone sizes are given selectively: once, few, many, or a class where the clone is expanded.

14 | TRBJ2-1 | TRBV2 | . | . | CASSYAGRRGEQFF | TGTGCCAGCAGTTACGCGGGACGGAGGGGTGAGCAGTTCTTC
15 | TRBJ2-2 | TRBV9 | TRBD2 | . | CASSPRLARSGELFF | TGTGCCAGCAGCCCCCGACTAGCACGGTCCGGGGAGCTGTTTTTT
15 | TRBJ2-5 | TRBV7-9 | TRBD2 | . | CASSFSGLAGGTQYF | TGTGCCAGCAGCTTCTCGGGACTAGCGGGAGGGACCCAGTACTTC
13 | TRBJ2-7 | TRBV29-1 | TRBD2 | . | CSVESGGLDEQYF | TGCAGCGTAGAGAGCGGGGGGCTGGACGAGCAGTACTTC
16 | TRBJ2-1 | TRBV28 | . | once | CASVTGGGPKHNEQFF | TGTGCCAGCGTTACAGGCGGGGGCCCCAAGCACAATGAGCAGTTCTTC
14 | TRBJ2-3 | TRBV5-1 | . | . | CASSLAVLTDTQYF | TGCGCCAGCAGCTTGGCAGTCCTCACAGATACGCAGTATTTT
15 | TRBJ2-1 | TRBV2 | . | once | CASSEVGTPGVEQFF | TGTGCCAGCAGTGAAGTCGGGACTCCCGGCGTAGAGCAGTTCTTC
16 | TRBJ2-1 | TRBV7-3 | TRBD2 | . | CASSLTLVSGKNEQFF | TGTGCCAGCAGCTTAACGTTGGTTAGCGGGAAGAATGAGCAGTTCTTC
17 | TRBJ2-7 | TRBV6-4 | TRBD2 | . | CASSDCTSGRSVNEQYF | TGTGCCAGCAGTGACTGTACTAGCGGGAGGTCGGTTAACGAGCAGTACTTC
16 | TRBJ2-3 | TRBV19 | . | . | CATNRGGRIGTDTQYF | TGTGCCACCAATAGGGGGGGGCGTATTGGGACAGATACGCAGTATTTT
20 | TRBJ2-7 | TRBV13 | TRBD2 | . | CASSQTPGTSGGPSSYEQYF | TGTGCCAGCAGTCAGACCCCAGGGACTAGCGGGGGCCCGAGCTCCTACGAGCAGTACTTC
16 | TRBJ2-5 | TRBV5-5 | . | . | CASSPVQGPSGETQYF | TGTGCCAGCAGCCCAGTTCAGGGCCCGTCAGGAGAGACCCAGTACTTC
17 | TRBJ2-3 | TRBV15 | TRBD2 | . | CATSRDLLAGSTDTQYF | TGTGCCACCAGCAGAGACTTACTAGCGGGAAGTACAGATACGCAGTATTTT
13 | TRBJ1-5 | TRBV5-8 | TRBD1 | . | CASSRTGRQPQHF | TGTGCCAGCAGCCGGACAGGGAGGCAGCCCCAGCATTTT
16 | TRBJ2-6 | TRBV2 | TRBD1 | . | CASTGQGGGGANVLTF | TGTGCCAGCACGGGACAGGGGGGCGGTGGGGCCAACGTCCTGACTTTC
17 | TRBJ2-1 | TRBV13 | TRBD2 | . | CASSWRLAGETYNEQFF | TGTGCCAGCAGCTGGCGACTAGCGGGAGAGACCTACAATGAGCAGTTCTTC
14 | TRBJ1-1 | TRBV18 | . | medium-sized | CASSPNRMNTEAFF | TGTGCCAGCTCACCAAACAGGATGAACACTGAAGCTTTCTTT
15 | TRBJ2-1 | TRBV11-2 | . | . | CASSSQGQRVNEQFF | TGTGCCAGCAGTTCCCAGGGGCAGAGGGTCAATGAGCAGTTCTTC
15 | TRBJ2-2 | TRBV5-1 | TRBD1 | . | CASSLGDRDDGELFF | TGCGCCAGCAGCTTGGGGGACAGGGACGACGGGGAGCTGTTTTTT
15 | TRBJ2-7 | TRBV6-5 | . | . | CAPTPLSGPSYEQYF | TGTGCCCCCACCCCCCTCAGCGGGCCCTCCTACGAGCAGTACTTC
15 | TRBJ2-2 | TRBV6-5 | . | . | CASSLGNPGTGELFF | TGTGCCAGCAGTTTGGGTAACCCAGGAACCGGGGAGCTGTTTTTT
14 | TRBJ2-7 | TRBV7-9 | . | once | CASSQGHPAYEQYF | TGTGCCAGCAGCCAGGGGCATCCTGCCTACGAGCAGTACTTC
15 | TRBJ1-1 | TRBV2 | TRBD1 | . | CASNVFDRAYTEAFF | TGTGCCAGCAATGTGTTCGACAGGGCCTACACTGAAGCTTTCTTT
14 | TRBJ2-7 | TRBV6-5 | . | . | CASSYKRRSYEQYF | TGTGCCAGCAGTTACAAAAGGAGGTCCTACGAGCAGTACTTC
16 | TRBJ1-1 | TRBV19 | TRBD1 | . | CASSSPGQGPNTEAFF | TGTGCCAGTAGTAGCCCCGGACAGGGACCGAACACTGAAGCTTTCTTT
15 | TRBJ2-3 | TRBV6-5 | TRBD1 | . | CASSSPGQGARTQYF | TGTGCCAGCAGTTCCCCGGGACAGGGGGCGAGGACGCAGTATTTT
15 | TRBJ2-5 | TRBV5-1 | . | . | CASSSTTGWQETQYF | TGCGCCAGCAGCTCCACAACGGGTTGGCAAGAGACCCAGTACTTC
15 | TRBJ1-4 | TRBV21-1 | . | . | CASSRRQGFGEKLFF | TGTGCCAGCAGCCGACGTCAGGGGTTTGGTGAAAAACTGTTTTTT
13 | TRBJ1-4 | TRBV7-2 | . | many | CASSWRTDEKLFF | TGTGCCAGCAGCTGGAGGACGGATGAAAAACTGTTTTTT
13 | TRBJ1-2 | TRBV5-1 | . | . | CASSLGATYGYTF | TGCGCCAGCAGCTTAGGAGCGACCTATGGCTACACCTTC
16 | TRBJ2-3 | TRBV2 | TRBD2 | . | CASSERAAGLIDTQYF | TGTGCCAGCAGTGAAAGGGCAGCGGGATTGATAGATACGCAGTATTTT
16 | TRBJ2-1 | TRBV5-1 | TRBD2 | . | CASSLWASGSYNEQFF | TGCGCCAGCAGCTTATGGGCTAGCGGTTCCTACAATGAGCAGTTCTTC
15 | TRBJ2-1 | TRBV4-1 | TRBD2 | . | CASEQRGASYNEQFF | TGCGCCAGCGAACAGCGGGGTGCCTCCTACAATGAGCAGTTCTTC
14 | TRBJ2-3 | TRBV5-1 | TRBD1 | once | CASSLDRGTDTQYF | TGCGCCAGCAGCTTGGACAGGGGTACAGATACGCAGTATTTT
13 | TRBJ2-7 | TRBV2 | TRBD1 | . | CASSESGGYEQYF | TGTGCCAGCAGTGAATCAGGGGGCTACGAGCAGTACTTC
12 | TRBJ2-2 | TRBV7-2 | . | . | CASSPNQRELFF | TGTGCCAGCAGCCCAAACCAGAGGGAGCTGTTTTTT
16 | TRBJ2-1 | TRBV5-1 | . | once | CASSLGATSLYNEQFF | TGCGCCAGCAGCTTGGGGGCTACCTCCCTCTACAATGAGCAGTTCTTC
12 | TRBJ2-5 | TRBV29-1 | TRBD1 | . | CSATGTQETQYF | TGCAGCGCGACAGGGACCCAAGAGACCCAGTACTTC
12 | TRBJ1-3 | TRBV10-3 | . | . | CAISSSGNTIYF | TGTGCCATCAGCAGCTCTGGAAACACCATATATTTT
14 | TRBJ2-5 | TRBV6-5 | TRBD1 | . | CASRQQGARETQYF | TGTGCCAGCAGACAGCAGGGGGCCCGAGAGACCCAGTACTTC
15 | TRBJ2-4 | TRBV29-1 | . | . | CSATPPGVAKNIQYF | TGCAGCGCTACCCCCCCCGGGGTAGCCAAAAACATTCAGTACTTC
16 | TRBJ2-2 | TRBV6-4 | TRBD2 | few | CASSDSAGGNTGELFF | TGTGCCAGCAGTGACTCAGCGGGAGGGAACACCGGGGAGCTGTTTTTT
18 | TRBJ1-5 | TRBV7-9 | TRBD1 | . | CASSSYRGPEYSNQPQHF | TGTGCCAGCAGCTCCTACAGGGGGCCCGAGTATAGCAATCAGCCCCAGCATTTT
15 | TRBJ2-1 | TRBV28 | TRBD1 | . | CASSLAGGGYNEQFF | TGTGCCAGCAGCCTAGCAGGGGGCGGGTACAATGAGCAGTTCTTC
16 | TRBJ1-5 | TRBV19 | TRBD1 | . | CASSMRTGRVNQPQHF | TGTGCCAGTAGTATGCGGACAGGGAGGGTCAATCAGCCCCAGCATTTT
18 | TRBJ2-7 | TRBV6-1 | . | . | CASSEAGSWRGRRSEQYF | TGTGCCAGCAGTGAAGCGGGGTCTTGGAGGGGGCGTCGCAGCGAGCAGTACTTC
13 | TRBJ2-7 | TRBV18 | . | . | CASSRAYSYEQYF | TGTGCCAGCTCACGCGCCTACTCCTACGAGCAGTACTTC
15 | TRBJ1-2 | TRBV28 | . | . | CASSFSRTTNYGYTF | TGTGCCAGCAGTTTTAGTAGGACAACCAACTATGGCTACACCTTC
16 | TRBJ2-1 | TRBV18 | TRBD2 | once | CASSPTLAEKGNEQFF | TGTGCCAGCTCACCCACACTAGCGGAGAAGGGAAATGAGCAGTTCTTC
13 | TRBJ2-2 | TRBV5-1 | . | . | CASSLGAGGELFF | TGCGCCAGCAGCTTGGGGGCCGGCGGGGAGCTGTTTTTT
12 | TRBJ2-1 | TRBV6-5 | . | . | CASSFAGDEQFF | TGTGCCAGCAGTTTTGCTGGAGATGAGCAGTTCTTC
15 | TRBJ2-7 | TRBV27 | . | . | CASSLEAGDSYEQYF | TGTGCCAGCAGTTTAGAGGCGGGCGATTCCTACGAGCAGTACTTC
16 | TRBJ2-3 | TRBV5-1 | TRBD1 | . | CASSSGPGQGADTQYF | TGCGCCAGCAGCTCTGGCCCGGGACAGGGTGCAGATACGCAGTATTTT
18 | TRBJ1-2 | TRBV15 | TRBD1 | . | CATSRRGGQADPNYGYTF | TGTGCCACCAGCAGACGTGGGGGACAGGCCGACCCTAACTATGGCTACACCTTC
15 | TRBJ2-7 | TRBV7-7 | . | . | CASSLVQGSSYEQYF | TGTGCTAGCAGCTTAGTGCAGGGTAGTTCCTACGAGCAGTACTTC
15 | TRBJ2-3 | TRBV5-1 | TRBD1 | . | CASSLHGTAADTQYF | TGCGCCAGCAGCCTTCACGGGACAGCAGCAGATACGCAGTATTTT
14 | TRBJ2-5 | TRBV29-1 | . | . | CSVRRGALQETQYF | TGCAGCGTGCGGCGAGGTGCCCTTCAAGAGACCCAGTACTTC
15 | TRBJ2-2 | TRBV5-1 | TRBD1 | . | CASSPGGRGTGELFF | TGCGCCAGCAGCCCAGGGGGCCGAGGCACCGGGGAGCTGTTTTTT